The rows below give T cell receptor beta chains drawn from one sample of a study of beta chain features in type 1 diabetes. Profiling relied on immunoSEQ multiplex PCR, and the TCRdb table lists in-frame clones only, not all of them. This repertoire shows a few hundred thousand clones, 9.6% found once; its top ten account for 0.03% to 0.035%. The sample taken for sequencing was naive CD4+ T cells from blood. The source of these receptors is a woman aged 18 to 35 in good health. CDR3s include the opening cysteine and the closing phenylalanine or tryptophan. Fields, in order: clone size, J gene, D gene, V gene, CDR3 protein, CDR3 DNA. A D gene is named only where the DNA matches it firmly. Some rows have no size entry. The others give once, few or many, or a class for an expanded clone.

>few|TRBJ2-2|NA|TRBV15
CATSRHTRPGGGTGELFF
TGTGCCACCAGCAGACACACCCGGCCAGGGGGAGGCACCGGGGAGCTGTTTTTT
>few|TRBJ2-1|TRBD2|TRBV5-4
CASSRPGLAAGEGEQFF
TGTGCCAGCAGCCGCCCTGGACTAGCGGCGGGGGAGGGTGAGCAGTTCTTC
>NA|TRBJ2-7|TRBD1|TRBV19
CASSAQGGPYEQYF
TGTGCCAGTAGTGCACAGGGGGGCCCATACGAGCAGTACTTC
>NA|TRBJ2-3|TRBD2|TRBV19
CASSIDMASGRTDTQYF
TGTGCCAGTAGTATAGATATGGCTAGCGGGAGGACAGATACGCAGTATTTT
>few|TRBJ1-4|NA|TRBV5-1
CASSPRGNEKLFF
TGCGCCAGCAGCCCCCGGGGGAATGAAAAACTGTTTTTT
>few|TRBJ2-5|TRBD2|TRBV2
CASSGLAGVETQYF
TGTGCCAGCAGCGGACTAGCGGGAGTAGAGACCCAGTACTTC
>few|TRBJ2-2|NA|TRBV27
CASSPRRGRAGELFF
TGTGCCAGCAGTCCCCGCAGGGGACGAGCCGGGGAGCTGTTTTTT
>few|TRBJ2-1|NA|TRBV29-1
CSVVRSSSYNEQFF
TGCAGCGTTGTCCGGTCAAGCTCCTACAATGAGCAGTTCTTC
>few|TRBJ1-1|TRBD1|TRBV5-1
CASSPSGGWTEAFF
TGCGCCAGCAGCCCCTCAGGGGGCTGGACTGAAGCTTTCTTT
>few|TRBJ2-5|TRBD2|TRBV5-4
CASSLALAGVTETQYF
TGTGCCAGCAGCTTGGCCCTAGCGGGAGTTACGGAGACCCAGTACTTC
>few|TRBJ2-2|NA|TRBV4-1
CASSRLGGAVITGELFF
TGCGCCAGCAGCCGACTAGGGGGCGCGGTGATCACCGGGGAGCTGTTTTTT
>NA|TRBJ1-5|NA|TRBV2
CASRSGRNNQPQHF
TGTGCCAGCAGAAGCGGGCGAAACAATCAGCCCCAGCATTTT
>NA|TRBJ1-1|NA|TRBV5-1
CASSLDGGTEAFF
TGCGCCAGCAGCTTGGACGGGGGTACTGAAGCTTTCTTT
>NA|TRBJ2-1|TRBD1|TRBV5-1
CASSDPGTGVRKGRNEQFF
TGCGCCAGCAGCGACCCCGGGACAGGGGTTAGGAAAGGTCGCAATGAGCAGTTCTTC
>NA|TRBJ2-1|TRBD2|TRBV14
CASSQVGAGGYNEQFF
TGTGCCAGCAGCCAAGTCGGCGCGGGAGGGTACAATGAGCAGTTCTTC
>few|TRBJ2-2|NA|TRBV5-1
CASSLAGARNTGELFF
TGCGCCAGCAGCTTGGCGGGAGCTAGGAACACCGGGGAGCTGTTTTTT
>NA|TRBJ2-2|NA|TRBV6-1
CASSPSGTGELFF
TGTGCCAGCAGCCCCTCGGGGACCGGGGAGCTGTTTTTT
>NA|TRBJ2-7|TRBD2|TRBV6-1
CASSEVAGVYEQYF
TGTGCCAGCAGTGAAGTCGCGGGGGTCTACGAGCAGTACTTC
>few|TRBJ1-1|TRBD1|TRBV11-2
CASSLERQGGTEAFF
TGTGCCAGCAGCTTAGAAAGACAGGGTGGCACTGAAGCTTTCTTT
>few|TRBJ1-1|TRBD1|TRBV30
CAWSVWDRGEAFF
TGTGCCTGGAGTGTCTGGGACAGGGGTGAAGCTTTCTTT
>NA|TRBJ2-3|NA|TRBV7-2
CASSQRGGTDTQYF
TGTGCCAGCAGCCAGCGCGGGGGCACAGATACGCAGTATTTT
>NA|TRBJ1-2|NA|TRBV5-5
CASSAEGLYGYTF
TGTGCCAGCAGCGCGGAGGGTCTCTATGGCTACACCTTC
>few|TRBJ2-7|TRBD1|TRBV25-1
CASSEAGRTGGVEQYF
TGTGCCAGCAGTGAAGCAGGGAGGACAGGGGGCGTCGAGCAGTACTTC
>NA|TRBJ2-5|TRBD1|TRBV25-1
CASSEWQGARETQYF
TGTGCCAGCAGTGAATGGCAGGGGGCTCGAGAGACCCAGTACTTC
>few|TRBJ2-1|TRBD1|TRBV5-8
CASSYRGVYYNEQFF
TGTGCCAGCAGCTACAGGGGTGTGTATTACAATGAGCAGTTCTTC
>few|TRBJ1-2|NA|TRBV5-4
CATREDGYGGYTF
TGTGCCACGAGGGAGGACGGATACGGCGGCTACACCTTC
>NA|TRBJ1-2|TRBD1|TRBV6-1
CASTPTGGGYGYTF
TGTGCCAGCACCCCGACAGGGGGGGGCTATGGCTACACCTTC